Described below is a single T cell receptor beta chain sequence and its context. No cognate antigen has been identified for it. No clone much larger than this one lies a single base away; base qualities are absent. The sample originates from a study of PD-1 blockade in mismatch repair-deficient tumors (dated by TCRdb to 2015 to 2018). Looking at the study overall: Between late 2013 and September 2016, the trial enrolled around 86 consecutive patients with 12 mismatch repair-deficient cancer types, every one of whom had been previously treated and was progressing. Deep sequencing of TCR CDR3 regions was used to track tumor-associated T cell clones in peripheral blood of patients responding to PD-1 blockade. On the study overall, not on this receptor specifically: Clones residing in the tumor, which were often undetectable in blood before treatment, expanded quickly after pembrolizumab and then contracted, generally before radiologic responses.

For each enrolled patient, mismatch repair deficiency was established using either polymerase chain reaction or immunohistochemistry. A few patients who responded to pembrolizumab therapy underwent TCR sequencing. Pembrolizumab PD-1 blockade was prospectively tested in advanced mismatch repair-deficient cancers, regardless of tissue of origin, in the phase II trial. Peripheral blood T cell samples were gathered serially, both before PD-1 blockade started and at multiple time points afterward. The timing of each blood sample was reported as weeks after the first dose of pembrolizumab. Library prep was done by the immunoSEQ multiplex PCR assay. In TCRdb, the immuneACCESS table is reduced to in-frame sequences with V and J assigned. These tables do not hold every clone; where another copy was compared, an unresolved V gene accounts for under half, and the others remain unexplained. The sample data list about 34,000 clones, and 75% to 90% of these were observed just once. Approximately 3.1% of the sample is held by the ten biggest clonotypes.

Reading from cysteine to phenylalanine, the CDR3 counts 14 amino acids. CDR3 DNA is the only sequence kept; it has 42 bases, read in frame from the first base. The germline ends are 18 bases apart after V is trimmed by 5 bases and J by 8 bases. The germline V gene yields MNHEY for CDR1 and SVGAGI for CDR2. In this chain, TRBV6-5 is recombined with TRBJ1-1, with the D gene not confidently named. The receptor was isolated from an adult with mismatch repair-deficient cancer. This specimen was PBMCs, taken 6 weeks after starting pembrolizumab. The sequenced DNA: TGTGCCAGCAGTCGAACTCCGGGAATCACGGAAGCTTTCTTT. It translates as CASSRTPGITEAFF.